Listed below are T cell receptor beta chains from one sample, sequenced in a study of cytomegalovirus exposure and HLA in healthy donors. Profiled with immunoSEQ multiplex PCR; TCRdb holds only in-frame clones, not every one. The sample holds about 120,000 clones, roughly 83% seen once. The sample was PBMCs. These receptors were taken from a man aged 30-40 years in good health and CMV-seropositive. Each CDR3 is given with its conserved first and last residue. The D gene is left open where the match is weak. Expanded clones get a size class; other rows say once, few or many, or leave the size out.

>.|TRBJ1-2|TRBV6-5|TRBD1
TGTGCCAGCAGTTATGTAGGACAGGGAGTGGATGGCTACACCTTC
CASSYVGQGVDGYTF
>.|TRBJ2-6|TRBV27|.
TGTGCCAGCAGTTTCGGACCGGGCCGGGGGGCCAACGGCCTGACTTTC
CASSFGPGRGANGLTF
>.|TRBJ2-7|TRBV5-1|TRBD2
TGCGCCAGCAGCTTAGTCCCAGCGGGGTTATCCTACGAGCAGTACTTC
CASSLVPAGLSYEQYF
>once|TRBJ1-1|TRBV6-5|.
TGTGCCAGTTGCCCGGACAGTCTCTGTGAAGCTTTCTTT
CASCPDSLCEAFF
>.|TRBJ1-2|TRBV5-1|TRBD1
TGCGCCAGCAGCTTGGAGGCAGGGGGGCTTTTTGGCTATGGCTACACCTTC
CASSLEAGGLFGYGYTF
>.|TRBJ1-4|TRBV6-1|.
TGTGCCAGCAGGAAACAGGTACCCCGTGAAAAACTGTTTTTT
CASRKQVPREKLFF
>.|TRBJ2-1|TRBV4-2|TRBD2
TGTGCCAGCAGCCAAGACCCTAGCGGGGGGTTCAATGAGCAGTTCTTC
CASSQDPSGGFNEQFF
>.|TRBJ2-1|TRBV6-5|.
TGTGCCAGCAGTTACGATCCGCAGGGGAACTACAATGAGCAGTTCTTC
CASSYDPQGNYNEQFF
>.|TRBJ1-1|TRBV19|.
TGTGCCAGTAGTATCAGGAACACTGAAGCTTTCTTT
CASSIRNTEAFF
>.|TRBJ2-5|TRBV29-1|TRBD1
TGCAGCGTTGTGGCAGGGGGCGGAGAGACCCAGTACTTC
CSVVAGGGETQYF
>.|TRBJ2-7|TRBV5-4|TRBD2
TGTGCCAGCAGCCCGGGACTAGGGGTTTACGAGCAGTACTTC
CASSPGLGVYEQYF
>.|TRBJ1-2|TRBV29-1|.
TGCAGCGCCGGCATTGCTGGAGTACTCTATGGCTACACCTTC
CSAGIAGVLYGYTF
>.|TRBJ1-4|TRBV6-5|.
TGTGCCAGCAGTTACTCGGTCAGGGATGAAAAACTGTTTTTT
CASSYSVRDEKLFF
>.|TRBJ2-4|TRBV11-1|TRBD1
TGTGCCAGCAGCTGGGGACGTACAGGGGATGGAAACATTCAGTACTTC
CASSWGRTGDGNIQYF
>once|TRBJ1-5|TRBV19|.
TGTGCCAGTAGTGCGGGACTCCCCGGCAATCAGCCCCAGCATTTT
CASSAGLPGNQPQHF
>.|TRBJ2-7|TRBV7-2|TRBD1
TGTGCCAGCAGCTCATATACAGGGGGAGAGCAGTACTTC
CASSSYTGGEQYF
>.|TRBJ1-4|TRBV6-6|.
TGTGCCAGCATCAAGGCCGGACAAAATAATGAAAAACTGTTTTTT
CASIKAGQNNEKLFF
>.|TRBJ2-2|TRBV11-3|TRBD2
TGTGCCAGCAGCTTGGGGACTAGCCTGACCGGGGAGCTGTTTTTT
CASSLGTSLTGELFF
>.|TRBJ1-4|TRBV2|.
TGTGCCAGCTTCGGAGGGGCCGTTAATGAAAAACTGTTTTTT
CASFGGAVNEKLFF
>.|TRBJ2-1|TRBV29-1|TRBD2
TGCAGCGTTTCGGGACTAGCGGGAGGCAATGAGCAGTTCTTC
CSVSGLAGGNEQFF
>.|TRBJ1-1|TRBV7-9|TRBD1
TGTTCCAGCAGCTCACCCGACAGGGCCACTGAAGCTTTCTTT
CSSSSPDRATEAFF
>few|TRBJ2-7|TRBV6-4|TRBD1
TGTGCCAGTTCACAGGGGGCGGCGTACGAGCAGTACTTC
CASSQGAAYEQYF